This paragraph covers one T cell receptor (beta chain) sequence. Its cognate antigen is unknown. The data belong to a study of post-analysis software for immune sequencing data. Study-level findings and limits: The five TRBV segments detected at higher frequency in patients than in controls included TRBV5-6, TRBV5-1 and TRBV20-1.

cDNA libraries for TCR beta contained unique molecular identifiers. TCRdb analysed the PCR reads with MiXCR anew, one entry per CDR3 protein. The repertoire has about 820,000 distinct CDR3 sequences, roughly 50% of them found once; the top ten carry roughly 4.4%. J was trimmed by 1 base and V by 6 bases; bases with no gene match: 6. The CDR3 is 16 residues long. Germline V gene data show CDR1 as MNHNY and CDR2 as SVGAGI (reference sequence). The clonotype comes from a girl under 18 with multiple sclerosis. Material for sequencing was blood. V gene TRBV6-6 combines with J gene TRBJ2-1; 10 bases are shared with TRBD1. The DNA of the CDR3 is TGTGCCAGCAGCGACAGGGGGCTCGGATCCTACAATGAGCAGTTCTTC. This encodes CASSDRGLGSYNEQFF.